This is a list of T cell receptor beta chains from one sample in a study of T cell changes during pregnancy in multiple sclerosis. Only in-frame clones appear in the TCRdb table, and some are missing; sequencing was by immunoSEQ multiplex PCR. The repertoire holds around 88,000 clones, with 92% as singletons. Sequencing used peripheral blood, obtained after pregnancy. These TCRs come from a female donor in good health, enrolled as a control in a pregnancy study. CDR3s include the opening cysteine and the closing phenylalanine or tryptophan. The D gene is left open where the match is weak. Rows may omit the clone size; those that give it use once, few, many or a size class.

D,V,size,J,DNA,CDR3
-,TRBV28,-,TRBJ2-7,TGTGCCAGCAATTCCCCAGGGGTTGGTTCCTACGAGCAGTACTTC,CASNSPGVGSYEQYF
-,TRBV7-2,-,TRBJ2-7,TGTGCCAGCAGCTTCCAGGGGACGTATCCCTACGAGCAGTACTTC,CASSFQGTYPYEQYF
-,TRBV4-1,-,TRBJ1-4,TGCGCCAGCAGCCAAGATCTCAGGGTTGAAAAACTGTTTTTT,CASSQDLRVEKLFF
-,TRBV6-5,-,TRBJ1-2,TGTGCCAGCAGTTACCTACCCGTCGGCAGGGCGGGGGGCTACACCTTC,CASSYLPVGRAGGYTF
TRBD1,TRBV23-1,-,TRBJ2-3,TGCGCCAGTCCCGCAGGACAGGGGGTGTCAGATACGCAGTATTTT,CASPAGQGVSDTQYF
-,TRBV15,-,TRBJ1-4,TGTGCCACCAGCAGAGTTTTCCGGGGTGAAAAACTGTTTTTT,CATSRVFRGEKLFF
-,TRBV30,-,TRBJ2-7,TGTGCCTGGAGTGTACAAGTGTACGAGCAGTACTTC,CAWSVQVYEQYF
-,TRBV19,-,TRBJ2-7,TGTGCCAGTAGTAAAGGGAGAGCTTACGAGCAGTACTTC,CASSKGRAYEQYF
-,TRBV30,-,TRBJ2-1,TGTGCCTGGAGTGTTGGGGACACAAATGAGCAGTTCTTC,CAWSVGDTNEQFF
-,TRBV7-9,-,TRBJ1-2,TGTGCCAGCAGCTTAGGGACATCTAACTATGGCTACACCTTC,CASSLGTSNYGYTF
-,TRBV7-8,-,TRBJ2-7,TGTGCCAGCAGCGAGGATTACGAGCAGTACTTC,CASSEDYEQYF
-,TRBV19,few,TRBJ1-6,TGTGCCAGTAGTAGCACAGGGATCAATTCACCCCTCCACTTT,CASSSTGINSPLHF
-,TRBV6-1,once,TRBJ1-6,TGTGCCAGCAAAGGGAGCCATAATTCACCCCTCCACTTT,CASKGSHNSPLHF
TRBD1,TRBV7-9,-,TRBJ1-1,TGTGCCAGCAGCCCGGCCACAGGGGGCACTGAAGCTTTCTTT,CASSPATGGTEAFF
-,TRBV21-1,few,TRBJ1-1,TGTGCCAGCAGAAAGGGGGCTAAAGCTTTCTTT,CASRKGAKAFF
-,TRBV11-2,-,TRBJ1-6,TGTGCCAGCAGCCTCGGGGGGGCGGGTAATTCACCCCTCCACTTT,CASSLGGAGNSPLHF
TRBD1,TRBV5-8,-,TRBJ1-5,TGTGCCAGCAGCCCGGGACAGGGGTTGAATCAGCCCCAGCATTTT,CASSPGQGLNQPQHF
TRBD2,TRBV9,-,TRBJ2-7,TGTGCCAGCAGCGTAGCTTCAACTAGCGGGAATGTCGAGCAGTACTTC,CASSVASTSGNVEQYF
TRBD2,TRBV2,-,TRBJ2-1,TGTGCCAGCAGTGCACTAGCGGGGGTCCCCAATGAGCAGTTCTTC,CASSALAGVPNEQFF
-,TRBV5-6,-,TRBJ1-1,TGTGCCAGCAGCAAACCTACAGCGGGGAACACTGAAGCTTTCTTT,CASSKPTAGNTEAFF
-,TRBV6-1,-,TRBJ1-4,TGTGCCAGCAGGGGACTGGGGGGGGCGGACGAAAAACTGTTTTTT,CASRGLGGADEKLFF
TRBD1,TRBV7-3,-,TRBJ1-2,TGTGCCAGCAGCTTTCGCGACAGGGATAATGGCTACACCTTC,CASSFRDRDNGYTF
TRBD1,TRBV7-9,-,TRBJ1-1,TGTGCCAGCATCAAGACCGACAGGGGGGATACTGAAGCTTTCTTT,CASIKTDRGDTEAFF
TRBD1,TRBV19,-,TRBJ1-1,TGTGCCAGTAGTCCAGGGGGTATTCTTTATGCTGAAGCTTTCTTT,CASSPGGILYAEAFF
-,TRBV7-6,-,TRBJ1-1,TGTGCCACCTGGGCGGGGGAGTATACTGAAGCTTTCTTT,CATWAGEYTEAFF
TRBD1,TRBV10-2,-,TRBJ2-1,TGCGCCAGCAGCGGGACAGGGGGCGAAAGTAATGAGCAGTTCTTC,CASSGTGGESNEQFF
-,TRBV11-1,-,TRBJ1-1,TGTGCCAGCACCAGGTGGGGTGGGGGCCACACTGAAGCTTTCTTT,CASTRWGGGHTEAFF
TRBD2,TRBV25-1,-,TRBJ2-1,TGTGCCAGCAGTGACGTGGGGGGGACTCGCCAAAATGAGCAGTTCTTC,CASSDVGGTRQNEQFF
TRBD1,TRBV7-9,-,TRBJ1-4,TGTGCCAGCAGCCTCGAACAGGGGTCTAATGAAAAACTGTTTTTT,CASSLEQGSNEKLFF
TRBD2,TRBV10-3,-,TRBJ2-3,TGTGCCATCGGGACTAGCGGGATGAGCACAGATACGCAGTATTTT,CAIGTSGMSTDTQYF
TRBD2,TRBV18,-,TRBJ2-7,TGTGCCAGCTCAGACACGGGACTAGCGGGGGGCATGACCTACGAGCAGTACTTC,CASSDTGLAGGMTYEQYF
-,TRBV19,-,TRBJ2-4,TGTGCCAGTAGTATCTGGGAGACCAAAAACATTCAGTACTTC,CASSIWETKNIQYF
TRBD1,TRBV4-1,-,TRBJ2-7,TGCGCCAGCAGCCTCTTCCACAGGGGAATCCACGAGCAGTACTTC,CASSLFHRGIHEQYF
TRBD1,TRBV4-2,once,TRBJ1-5,TGTGCCAGCAGCCAAGGGGACAGGGAGGGCAATCAGCCCCAGCATTTT,CASSQGDREGNQPQHF
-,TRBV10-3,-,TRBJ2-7,TGTGCCATCAGTGATCAGGACAGCCACTACGAGCAGTACTTC,CAISDQDSHYEQYF
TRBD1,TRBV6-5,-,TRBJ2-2,TGTGCCAGCAGTTACATGGGACAGGGGACCGGGGAGCTGTTTTTT,CASSYMGQGTGELFF
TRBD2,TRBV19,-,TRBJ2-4,TGTGCCAGTTTGTACGCGGGACAGACACTAGCGGGATCAGCCAAAAACATTCAGTACTTC,CASLYAGQTLAGSAKNIQYF
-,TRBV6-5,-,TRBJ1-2,TGTGCCAGCAGCCCCCAAACAGATCACAACTATGGCTACACCTTC,CASSPQTDHNYGYTF
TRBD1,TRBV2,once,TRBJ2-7,TGTGCCAGCATTGTGGACAGGGGATTGGGGGAGCAGTACTTC,CASIVDRGLGEQYF
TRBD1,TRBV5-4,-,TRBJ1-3,TGTGCCAGCAGCCGCGCCGGGACAGGGGACTACTCTGGAAACACCATATATTTT,CASSRAGTGDYSGNTIYF
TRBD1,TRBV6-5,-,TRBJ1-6,TGTGCCAGCAGTTACCCGACAGGGAATTCACCCCTCCACTTT,CASSYPTGNSPLHF
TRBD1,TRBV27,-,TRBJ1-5,TGTGCCAGCAGTGGGACAGGGGTAGGCAATCAGCCCCAGCATTTT,CASSGTGVGNQPQHF
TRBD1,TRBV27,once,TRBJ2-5,TGTGCCAGCAGTTTAAGACAGGGGGAGACCCAGTACTTC,CASSLRQGETQYF
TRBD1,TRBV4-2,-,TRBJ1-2,TGTGCCAGCACCCAAACAGGGGGCTACTATGGCTACACCTTC,CASTQTGGYYGYTF
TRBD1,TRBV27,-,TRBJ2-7,TGTGCCAGCAGTCGAGTCAGGGGGTTCTACTACGAGCAGTACTTC,CASSRVRGFYYEQYF
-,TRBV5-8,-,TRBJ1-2,TGTGCCAGCAGCATGCTTTCCGGACATCGTGATGGCTACACCTTC,CASSMLSGHRDGYTF
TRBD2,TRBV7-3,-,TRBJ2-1,TGTGCCAGCAGTAGTAGCGGCGGGGGGCCAGGAGAGCAGTTCTTC,CASSSSGGGPGEQFF
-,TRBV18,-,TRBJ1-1,TGTGCCAGCTCACCACCGCGGGCAACGAACACTGAAGCTTTCTTT,CASSPPRATNTEAFF
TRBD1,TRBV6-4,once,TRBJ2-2,TGTGCCAGCAGTGCCCAAAGCTGGGCAGGGGGTTCCACCGGGGAGCTGTTTTTT,CASSAQSWAGGSTGELFF
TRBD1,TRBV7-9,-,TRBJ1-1,TGTGCCAGCAGCTTATCGGGACAGGGGGCCGGGACTGAAGCTTTCTTT,CASSLSGQGAGTEAFF
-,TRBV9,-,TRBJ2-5,TGTGCCAGCAGGGCGCTAGGAGAAGAGACCCAGTACTTC,CASRALGEETQYF
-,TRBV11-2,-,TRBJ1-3,TGTGCCAGCAGCTATTGGGGACAATCGGGAAACACCATATATTTT,CASSYWGQSGNTIYF
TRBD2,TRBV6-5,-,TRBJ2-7,TGTGCCAGCAGTTACTCGACGGCTAGCGGGTCCTACGAGCAGTACTTC,CASSYSTASGSYEQYF
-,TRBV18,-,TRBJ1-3,TGTGCCAGCTCACGTATTTCAGGGTGGGGAAACACCATATATTTT,CASSRISGWGNTIYF
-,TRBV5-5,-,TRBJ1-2,TGTGCCAGCAGCTTGGTGTGGGGGCCAGACTATGGCTACACCTTC,CASSLVWGPDYGYTF
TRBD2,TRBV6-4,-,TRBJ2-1,TGTGCCAGCTCGGAAGCGGGGGCGGCGTCCAATGAGCAGTTCTTC,CASSEAGAASNEQFF
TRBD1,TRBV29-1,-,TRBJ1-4,TGCAGCGTCGCGACAGGGGTAGGGGAAAAACTGTTTTTT,CSVATGVGEKLFF
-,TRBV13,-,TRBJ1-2,TGTGCCAGCAGCCAGGGCAGGGGAGCCTATGGCTACACCTTC,CASSQGRGAYGYTF
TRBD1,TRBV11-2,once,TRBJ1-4,TGTGCCAGCAGCCCTGGACAGGGGGAGGAAAAACTGTTTTTT,CASSPGQGEEKLFF
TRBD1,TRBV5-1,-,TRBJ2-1,TGCGCCAGCAGCTTAGCACCCACAGGGGTTGAGTTCAATGAGCAGTTCTTC,CASSLAPTGVEFNEQFF